These T cell receptor beta chains were read from a single sample in a study of blood T cell repertoires in COVID-19. Sequencing was performed with immunoSEQ multiplex PCR; in TCRdb, only in-frame clones are kept and a portion is missing. This sample yields 310,000 or so clones, of which about 91% are seen a single time; approximately 10% belongs to the top ten. Sequencing was done on a sample of peripheral blood. These receptors came from a man aged 25-45 years with COVID-19, enrolled during active disease. The CDR3 runs from the conserved cysteine through the conserved F or W. D genes are given only for firm matches. Rows may omit the clone size; those that give it use once, few, many or a size class.

>TRBD2|TRBJ2-3|-|TRBV7-4
CASSWGTSGSGDTQYF
TGTGCCAGCAGCTGGGGGACTAGCGGGAGTGGGGATACGCAGTATTTT
>TRBD1|TRBJ1-2|-|TRBV7-6
CASSLESGDRASSGYTF
TGTGCCAGCAGCTTAGAAAGTGGGGACAGGGCGTCTTCGGGCTACACCTTC
>TRBD1|TRBJ2-3|-|TRBV5-4
CASNRDRAADTQYF
TGTGCCAGCAACCGGGACAGAGCAGCAGATACGCAGTATTTT
>TRBD2|TRBJ2-1|-|TRBV19
CASRGLAGVGEQFF
TGTGCCAGTAGAGGACTAGCGGGAGTAGGTGAGCAGTTCTTC
>TRBD1|TRBJ1-4|few|TRBV15
CATSRASTGTVVVGTNEKLFF
TGTGCCACCAGCAGAGCCTCAACCGGGACAGTCGTGGTAGGAACTAATGAAAAACTGTTTTTT
>-|TRBJ1-5|-|TRBV2
CASRRTGNQPQHF
TGTGCCAGCAGACGGACAGGCAATCAGCCCCAGCATTTT
>TRBD1|TRBJ1-6|few|TRBV20-1
CSASSGTGGNSPLHF
TGCAGTGCTAGTTCCGGGACAGGGGGCAATTCACCCCTCCACTTT
>-|TRBJ1-5|-|TRBV7-9
CASSLWPDMSNQPQHF
TGTGCCAGCAGCTTATGGCCGGACATGAGCAATCAGCCCCAGCATTTT
>-|TRBJ2-7|-|TRBV19
CASSPSGAYEQYF
TGTGCCAGTAGTCCTTCGGGGGCCTACGAGCAGTACTTC
>TRBD1|TRBJ1-2|-|TRBV5-4
CASRGNRGQNYGYTF
TGTGCCAGCCGGGGCAATCGGGGACAGAACTATGGCTACACCTTC
>-|TRBJ2-1|-|TRBV7-3
CASSAGYLNEQFF
TGTGCCAGCAGCGCGGGGTACCTGAATGAGCAGTTCTTC
>TRBD1|TRBJ2-7|-|TRBV6-2/TRBV6-3
CASSFPTGGQTSYEQYF
TGTGCCAGCAGTTTCCCCACAGGGGGTCAGACCTCCTACGAGCAGTACTTC
>TRBD1|TRBJ2-3|-|TRBV9
CASRTGTGSTDTQYF
TGTGCCAGCAGAACCGGGACAGGGAGCACAGATACGCAGTATTTT
>TRBD2|TRBJ2-3|-|TRBV29-1
CSVVGGDTDTQYF
TGCAGCGTTGTTGGGGGGGACACAGATACGCAGTATTTT
>-|TRBJ1-2|-|TRBV4-1
CASSQDSNVWYGYTF
TGCGCCAGCAGCCAAGATTCTAACGTTTGGTATGGCTACACCTTC
>TRBD1|TRBJ2-5|-|TRBV12-5
CASGHGQGRGETQYF
TGTGCTAGTGGTCACGGACAGGGCCGGGGAGAGACCCAGTACTTC
>-|TRBJ2-7|-|TRBV6-2/TRBV6-3
CASSYSNGGVETYEQYF
TGTGCCAGCAGTTACTCGAACGGAGGGGTAGAAACCTACGAGCAGTACTTC
>-|TRBJ1-6|-|TRBV6-5
CASSYGTGNSPLHF
TGTGCCAGCAGTTACGGCACGGGGAATTCACCCCTCCACTTT
>TRBD1|TRBJ1-5|-|TRBV6-5
CASSSDRVTYQHF
TGTGCCAGCAGCTCCGACAGGGTTACGTATCAGCATTTT
>TRBD1|TRBJ2-2|-|TRBV18
CASSPPFGTGVGELFF
TGTGCCAGCTCACCACCCTTCGGGACAGGGGTCGGGGAGCTGTTTTTT
>-|TRBJ1-4|-|TRBV11-2
CASSEKIDSLNEKLFF
TGTGCCAGCAGCGAAAAAATTGACAGCCTTAATGAAAAACTGTTTTTT
>-|TRBJ2-1|-|TRBV7-2
CASSLPPQYNEQFF
TGTGCCAGCAGCTTACCCCCACAGTACAATGAGCAGTTCTTC